Below, 21 T cell receptor beta chains from the same sample are listed, as sequenced in a study of OX40 agonist ivuxolimab in advanced cancers. Sequencing used immunoSEQ multiplex PCR; TCRdb keeps in-frame clones, though not all of them. Among approximately 58,000 clones listed, approximately 89% were seen once. Source: CD4+ or CD8+ T cells sorted from blood, taken in a trial of the OX40 agonist ivuxolimab. Receptors originate from an adult with an advanced solid tumor such as melanoma, head and neck, liver or kidney cancer.

V is TRBV5-6 and J is TRBJ2-1; possibly TRBD1 for D (6 bases). CDR3 length: 15 residues. V dropped 4 bases and J dropped 1 base, with 12 bases sitting between them. Looked up from germline, CDR1 is SGHDT and CDR2 is YYEEEE. CDR3 in amino acids: CASSQGTYSYNEQFF. DNA for the CDR3: TGTGCCAGCAGCCAGGGGACATATTCCTACAATGAGCAGTTCTTC.

This chain joins TRBV11-2 and TRBJ2-7; D unresolved. This CDR3 spans 16 amino acids. Per germline, CDR1 SGHAT and CDR2 FQNNGV. Trimming left V 5 bases short and J 3 bases short, with 20 bases between. DNA for the CDR3: TGTGCCAGCAGCCTCCGAGACGGAGCGACCTTCTACGAGCAGTACTTC. Translated: CASSLRDGATFYEQYF.

This clone was seen only once. CDR3 residues: CASSETSWSSYNEQFF. CDR3 coding DNA: TGTGCCAGCAGCGAGACTAGTTGGAGCTCCTACAATGAGCAGTTCTTC. J is TRBJ2-1 and V is TRBV7-6; TRBD2 might be the D (6 bases). The CDR3 totals 16 residues. Trimming removed 5 bases at V and 0 bases at J, with 14 bases between. Looked up from germline, CDR1 is SGHVS and CDR2 is FNYEAQ.

This chain uses TRBV7-8 with TRBJ2-3, with TRBD2 matching over 9 bases. The CDR3 is made up of 15 amino acids. V dropped 3 bases and J dropped 5; count of bases not matched to a gene: 6. Germline CDR1 SGHVS, CDR2 FQNEAQ. The CDR3 sequence: CASSLFSGSIDTQYF. In DNA, the CDR3 is TGTGCCAGCAGCTTGTTTAGCGGGAGTATAGATACGCAGTATTTT.

This rearrangement joins TRBV27 to TRBJ2-1; 11 bases agree with TRBD2. V lost 7 bases and J lost 7; bases outside the gene matches: 9. Germline-derived CDR1 and CDR2 are MNHEY and SMNVEV (reference sequence). This CDR3 has 15 residues. CDR3 DNA: TGTGCCAGCAAAATAGAGACTAGCGGGATAAATGAGCAGTTCTTC. The encoded protein is CASKIETSGINEQFF.

This sequence joins TRBV19 and TRBJ2-3; D remains ambiguous. CDR3 length: 13 residues. V was trimmed by 5 bases and J by 0 bases, leaving 6 bases between them. Per the germline V gene, CDR1 is LNHDA and CDR2 is SQIVND (reference sequence). The CDR3 DNA reads as TGTGCCAGTAGTGGCGTAAGCACAGATACGCAGTATTTT. This sequence encodes CASSGVSTDTQYF. Variable domain in full (rest from reference TRBV19 and TRBJ2-3): DGGITQSPKYLFRKEGQNVTLSCEQNLNHDAMYWYRQDPGQGLRLIYYSQIVNDFQKGDIAEGYSVSREKKESFPLTVTSAQKNPTAFYLCASSGVSTDTQYFGPGTRLTVL.

The chain combines TRBV11-2 with TRBJ2-7, with a possible D match to TRBD2 (5 bases). The germline CDR1 and CDR2 sequences are SGHAT and FQNNGV. The CDR3 is 15 residues long. V was cut by 1 base and J by 2 bases, with 12 bases left in between. The CDR3 loop is CASSLGETATYEQYF. For the CDR3, the DNA is TGTGCCAGCAGCTTAGGGGAGACGGCCACCTACGAGCAGTACTTC.

This chain connects TRBV9 to TRBJ2-1; D uncertain. CDR1 is SGDLS and CDR2 is YYNGEE in the germline V gene. Trimming left V 0 bases short and J 6 bases short, with 13 bases between. This CDR3 spans 15 amino acids. The CDR3 DNA reads TGTGCCAGCAGCGTAGAGGGCTATGGGGTCAATGAGCAGTTCTTC. Its translation: CASSVEGYGVNEQFF.

The V call is TRBV19, the J call TRBJ2-5, with D maybe TRBD1 (6 bases). Trimming took off 4 bases at V and 2 bases at J, with 14 bases between the two ends. CDR1 is LNHDA, CDR2 SQIVND, per germline (reference sequence). The CDR3 has 15 amino acids. In DNA form, the CDR3 reads TGTGCCAGTAGTACCCGGACAGACTATCAAGAGACCCAGTACTTC. As protein: CASSTRTDYQETQYF.

The chain combines TRBV11-2 with TRBJ2-7; 7 bases are a match to TRBD2. Trimming cost V 0 bases and J 6 bases; bases outside gene matches: 11. CDR1 is SGHAT, CDR2 FQNNGV, per germline. CDR3 size: 16 residues. In DNA, the CDR3 is TGTGCCAGCAGCTTAGATCCGTTAGCCCCGGGGGGCGAGCAGTACTTC. Amino acids: CASSLDPLAPGGEQYF.

The rearrangement joins TRBV6-6 to TRBJ2-7; 9 nucleotides match TRBD2. The CDR3 loop spans 16 amino acids. Looked up from germline, CDR1 is MNHNY and CDR2 is SVGAGI (reference sequence). Germline trimming cut 3 bases from V and 1 base from J; bases unmatched to any gene: 7. The CDR3 loop is CASSYHIAGASYEQYF. In DNA, the CDR3 is TGTGCCAGCAGTTATCATATAGCGGGAGCATCCTACGAGCAGTACTTC.

This rearrangement joins TRBV4-1 to TRBJ1-2; maybe TRBD1 (5 bases). Germline V lookup: CDR1 MGHRA, CDR2 YSYEKL. The CDR3 runs 14 residues. V shed 2 bases and J shed 6 bases, with 13 bases lying between them. This CDR3 reads CASSQPGRNDGYTF. For the CDR3, the DNA is TGCGCCAGCAGCCAACCGGGACGGAACGATGGCTACACCTTC.

The chain's CDR3 is CASSPKSYKDEKLFF. The CDR3 nucleotides are TGTGCCAGCTCACCAAAATCCTACAAGGATGAAAAACTGTTTTTT. The gene calls are TRBV18 and TRBJ1-4; D is ambiguous. The V and J ends lost 2 bases and 6 bases respectively, with 13 bases between them. Germline values: CDR1 KGHSH, CDR2 LQKENI. CDR3 size: 15 residues.

The rearrangement joins TRBV7-9 to TRBJ2-7; D possibly corresponds to TRBD2 (6 bases). Per germline, CDR1 SEHNR and CDR2 FQNEAQ (reference sequence). Between the trimmed V and J ends, which lost 1 base and 5 bases, there was a span of 12 bases. The CDR3 has 14 amino acids. The CDR3 sequence: CASSLDGGINEQYF. CDR3 coding DNA: TGTGCCAGCAGCTTAGACGGGGGAATTAACGAGCAGTACTTC.

The V call is TRBV7-9, the J call TRBJ2-1; 7 nucleotides agree with TRBD1. Germline CDR1 SEHNR, CDR2 FQNEAQ (reference sequence). V gave up 6 bases and J gave up 1 base; unmatched junction bases: 12. The CDR3 totals 17 residues. The CDR3 sequence: CASSHPPGDRSYNEQFF. CDR3 coding DNA: TGTGCCAGCAGTCACCCCCCAGGGGACAGATCCTACAATGAGCAGTTCTTC.

This chain connects TRBV7-3 to TRBJ2-7; the D gene is possibly TRBD1 (5 bases). Germline CDR1 SGHTA, CDR2 FQGTGA. Trimming took 2 bases from V and 3 from J, leaving 17 bases between them. This CDR3 is built from 16 residues. DNA for the CDR3: TGTGCCAGCAGCTTAGGGCCCGGTGGACAAAGCTACGAGCAGTACTTC. This encodes CASSLGPGGQSYEQYF.

The rearrangement joins TRBV28 to TRBJ1-3; D not resolved. Germline loops: CDR1 MDHEN, CDR2 SYDVKM. This CDR3 comprises 17 residues. V lost 1 base and J lost 3, with 16 bases in between. CDR3 coding DNA: TGTGCCAGCAGTTTATATATCGGTGGTGATAGTGGAAACACCATATATTTT. It specifies CASSLYIGGDSGNTIYF.

Here the CDR3 DNA reads TGTGCCAGCAGCCCGGGACTAGCGGGCCACAATGAGCAGTTCTTC. It translates to CASSPGLAGHNEQFF. The chain joins TRBV4-2 to TRBJ2-1, with 12 bases lining up with TRBD2. The CDR3 runs 15 residues. V lost 4 bases and J lost 5; bases outside the gene matches: 3. The germline V gene encodes CDR1 LGHNA and CDR2 YNFKEQ.

The chain recombines TRBV19 with TRBJ2-1, with TRBD1 identical over 11 bases. Germline CDR1 and CDR2: LNHDA and SQIVND (reference sequence). CDR3 length equals 16 residues. Losses at the gene ends were 1 base for V and 4 bases for J; bases not matched to a gene: 3. The chain's CDR3 is CASSIVGTGGYNEQFF. The CDR3 DNA follows: TGTGCCAGTAGTATAGTCGGGACAGGGGGATACAATGAGCAGTTCTTC. Full variable domain (missing parts from reference TRBV19 and TRBJ2-1): DGGITQSPKYLFRKEGQNVTLSCEQNLNHDAMYWYRQDPGQGLRLIYYSQIVNDFQKGDIAEGYSVSREKKESFPLTVTSAQKNPTAFYLCASSIVGTGGYNEQFFGPGTRLTVL.

The genes are TRBV27 and TRBJ1-5; D is perhaps TRBD1 (5 bases). The CDR3 extends over 14 amino acids. The V gene's germline CDR1 is MNHEY and CDR2 SMNVEV (reference sequence). V lost 2 bases, J lost 4 bases, and 9 bases lay in between. CDR3 region: CASSLAGGNQPQHF. Written as DNA, the CDR3 is TGTGCCAGCAGTTTAGCTGGGGGGAATCAGCCCCAGCATTTT.

This clone occurred once. V and J are TRBV19 and TRBJ2-5; D call uncertain. The J call is in doubt because the DNA end fits TRBJ2-7 better. CDR3 size: 15 residues. Germline CDR1 and CDR2: LNHDA and SQIVND (reference sequence). The CDR3 DNA reads TGTGCCAGTAGTATGGGCGGCGCGAGCTCCTACGAGCAGTACTTC. Amino acid sequence: CASSMGGASSYEQYF.